A selection of T cell receptor beta chains follows, all from one sample in a study of memory CD4+ T cells and cytomegalovirus serostatus. The assay was immunoSEQ multiplex PCR, and TCRdb's table has in-frame clones only and misses some. This sample has over 65,000 clones, with approximately 80% found just once. Sequencing used memory CD4+ T cells from blood. The source of these receptors is an adult in good health and CMV-seropositive. Each CDR3 is given with its conserved first and last residue. Fields, in order: CDR3 DNA, CDR3 protein, J gene, V gene, D gene, clone size. A D gene is named only where the DNA matches it firmly. Not all rows give a size; the values are once, few, many and, for expanded clones, a class.

CDR3nt: TGTGCCAGTAGTATACAGGGCGATAACTATGGCTACACCTTC
CDR3aa: CASSIQGDNYGYTF
j_gene: TRBJ1-2
v_gene: TRBV19
d_gene: NA
abundance: NA

CDR3nt: TGTGCCAGCAGTGAGGCACAGGGAGAGACCCAGTACTTC
CDR3aa: CASSEAQGETQYF
j_gene: TRBJ2-5
v_gene: TRBV6-4
d_gene: NA
abundance: NA

CDR3nt: TGTGCCAGCAGTTCAGCTTACCCAACCCCCGGGACTAGCACAGATACGCAGTATTTT
CDR3aa: CASSSAYPTPGTSTDTQYF
j_gene: TRBJ2-3
v_gene: TRBV28
d_gene: NA
abundance: NA

CDR3nt: TGTGCCAGCAGCTTAGGCAGGACAGCAGGAAACACCATATATTTT
CDR3aa: CASSLGRTAGNTIYF
j_gene: TRBJ1-3
v_gene: TRBV7-2
d_gene: NA
abundance: few

CDR3nt: TGCGCCAGCAGCCAAGATCGGAGTAGCGGGAGGGGAGAGACCCAGTACTTC
CDR3aa: CASSQDRSSGRGETQYF
j_gene: TRBJ2-5
v_gene: TRBV4-1
d_gene: TRBD2
abundance: NA

CDR3nt: TGCGCCAGCAGCCAAGAAGGCGGGGGTGAAGCTTTCTTT
CDR3aa: CASSQEGGGEAFF
j_gene: TRBJ1-1
v_gene: TRBV4-3
d_gene: NA
abundance: NA

CDR3nt: TGTGCCAGCAGCCCGGGGTATGGCTACACCTTC
CDR3aa: CASSPGYGYTF
j_gene: TRBJ1-2
v_gene: TRBV6-6
d_gene: NA
abundance: NA

CDR3nt: TGTGCCAGCAGATTTCAGGTGGTAAACACCGGGGAGCTGTTTTTT
CDR3aa: CASRFQVVNTGELFF
j_gene: TRBJ2-2
v_gene: TRBV6-1
d_gene: NA
abundance: NA

CDR3nt: TGTGCCAGCAGCAGGGAGACAGGGGGCGGTTATCAGCCCCAGCATTTT
CDR3aa: CASSRETGGGYQPQHF
j_gene: TRBJ1-5
v_gene: TRBV7-2
d_gene: TRBD1
abundance: NA

CDR3nt: TGTGCCTGGAGTTCACCCGGCTCTTACTCTGGAAACACCATATATTTT
CDR3aa: CAWSSPGSYSGNTIYF
j_gene: TRBJ1-3
v_gene: TRBV30
d_gene: NA
abundance: NA

CDR3nt: TGTGCCAGCAGTGATCGTCTTCCTACCGGGGAGCTGTTTTTT
CDR3aa: CASSDRLPTGELFF
j_gene: TRBJ2-2
v_gene: TRBV2
d_gene: NA
abundance: NA

CDR3nt: TGTGCCAGCAGTCATTTCCGGGAGCAGTTCTTC
CDR3aa: CASSHFREQFF
j_gene: TRBJ2-1
v_gene: TRBV28
d_gene: NA
abundance: NA

CDR3nt: TGTGCCAGCAGCTTAAAGACAGGCCCGGCGAACTATGGCTACACCTTC
CDR3aa: CASSLKTGPANYGYTF
j_gene: TRBJ1-2
v_gene: TRBV7-2
d_gene: NA
abundance: NA

CDR3nt: TGTGCCAGCAGTGAAGGGTGGAACACTGAAGCTTTCTTT
CDR3aa: CASSEGWNTEAFF
j_gene: TRBJ1-1
v_gene: TRBV6-1
d_gene: NA
abundance: NA

CDR3nt: TGTGCCAGCAGCCCGGCTCGGACCGCCCTTACAGATACGCAGTATTTT
CDR3aa: CASSPARTALTDTQYF
j_gene: TRBJ2-3
v_gene: TRBV7-2
d_gene: NA
abundance: NA

CDR3nt: TGTGCCAGCAGTGACTCAAAGCCTCCTAACTATGGCTACACCTTC
CDR3aa: CASSDSKPPNYGYTF
j_gene: TRBJ1-2
v_gene: TRBV6-4
d_gene: NA
abundance: NA

CDR3nt: TGTGCCAGCAGTGACGACAATATGAGGACTGAAGCTTTCTTT
CDR3aa: CASSDDNMRTEAFF
j_gene: TRBJ1-1
v_gene: TRBV28
d_gene: NA
abundance: NA

CDR3nt: TGCGCCAGCAGCCCGTCCGGGCGGACAGGAAACACCATATATTTT
CDR3aa: CASSPSGRTGNTIYF
j_gene: TRBJ1-3
v_gene: TRBV5-1
d_gene: NA
abundance: NA

CDR3nt: TGTGCCAGCTCACTACAAACAGGGGTGAACACTGAAGCTTTCTTT
CDR3aa: CASSLQTGVNTEAFF
j_gene: TRBJ1-1
v_gene: TRBV18
d_gene: TRBD1
abundance: NA

CDR3nt: TGCGCCAGCCTGCAATACAATGAGCAGTTCTTC
CDR3aa: CASLQYNEQFF
j_gene: TRBJ2-1
v_gene: TRBV10-2
d_gene: NA
abundance: NA

CDR3nt: TGCGCCAGCAGCGATAGCGGGGCGTCCGGAGGTGAGCAGTTCTTC
CDR3aa: CASSDSGASGGEQFF
j_gene: TRBJ2-1
v_gene: TRBV5-1
d_gene: TRBD2
abundance: NA

CDR3nt: TGCAGTGGGGGATCCACAGATACGCAGTATTTT
CDR3aa: CSGGSTDTQYF
j_gene: TRBJ2-3
v_gene: TRBV29-1
d_gene: NA
abundance: NA

CDR3nt: TGTGCCAGCATCCTACCAAAGGGACAACTAAAGGGCTATGGCTACACCTTC
CDR3aa: CASILPKGQLKGYGYTF
j_gene: TRBJ1-2
v_gene: TRBV7-9
d_gene: NA
abundance: NA

CDR3nt: TGCGCCAGCAGCCCGAACCCAACTAGCGGAGAGTACGAGCAGTACTTC
CDR3aa: CASSPNPTSGEYEQYF
j_gene: TRBJ2-7
v_gene: TRBV5-1
d_gene: TRBD2
abundance: once

CDR3nt: TGCAGCGCAACAGACACCGGCTCCTACAATGAGCAGTTCTTC
CDR3aa: CSATDTGSYNEQFF
j_gene: TRBJ2-1
v_gene: TRBV29-1
d_gene: NA
abundance: NA

CDR3nt: TGCAGCGTTGAGATGGACTTGCGATTCTTC
CDR3aa: CSVEMDLRFF
j_gene: TRBJ1-2
v_gene: TRBV29-1
d_gene: NA
abundance: few

CDR3nt: TGCGCCAGCAGCTTGGAGGGCAACGAGCAGTACTTC
CDR3aa: CASSLEGNEQYF
j_gene: TRBJ2-7
v_gene: TRBV5-1
d_gene: NA
abundance: NA

CDR3nt: TGTGCCTGGGGAGCAGGGGTAGATCAGCCCCAGCATTTT
CDR3aa: CAWGAGVDQPQHF
j_gene: TRBJ1-5
v_gene: TRBV30
d_gene: NA
abundance: few

CDR3nt: TGTGCCAGCAGTTCGGCCCACAGGGCGCGCACCGGGGAGCTGTTTTTT
CDR3aa: CASSSAHRARTGELFF
j_gene: TRBJ2-2
v_gene: TRBV28
d_gene: NA
abundance: few

CDR3nt: TGTGCCAGCAGCCGGACAAGAGACACAGATACGCAGTATTTT
CDR3aa: CASSRTRDTDTQYF
j_gene: TRBJ2-3
v_gene: TRBV7-9
d_gene: NA
abundance: NA

CDR3nt: TGTGCCAGCAGGTGGGAACAGGGGGCCACCGGGGAGCTGTTTTTT
CDR3aa: CASRWEQGATGELFF
j_gene: TRBJ2-2
v_gene: TRBV2
d_gene: TRBD1
abundance: NA

CDR3nt: TGTGCCAGCAGGTCTACCGGGACGAAGGTTGAAGCTTTCTTT
CDR3aa: CASRSTGTKVEAFF
j_gene: TRBJ1-1
v_gene: TRBV6-6
d_gene: NA
abundance: NA

CDR3nt: TGCGCCAGCAGTCCTTGGGCAGGCACGAATTCACCCCTCCACTTT
CDR3aa: CASSPWAGTNSPLHF
j_gene: TRBJ1-6
v_gene: TRBV23-1
d_gene: NA
abundance: NA

CDR3nt: TGTGCCAGCAGTAAGGGACAGGGGAACACCTTGTACGAGCAGTACTTC
CDR3aa: CASSKGQGNTLYEQYF
j_gene: TRBJ2-7
v_gene: TRBV6-6
d_gene: TRBD1
abundance: NA

CDR3nt: TGCGCCAGCAGCCCGGACGGAATCTATGGCTACACCTTC
CDR3aa: CASSPDGIYGYTF
j_gene: TRBJ1-2
v_gene: TRBV5-1
d_gene: NA
abundance: NA

CDR3nt: TGCGCCAGCAGTGAGAGGGGCAGGGGTATTCTCCTATGG
CDR3aa: CASSERGRGILLW
j_gene: TRBJ1-1
v_gene: TRBV10-2
d_gene: NA
abundance: NA

CDR3nt: TGCAGCGTTGCCGGGACAGACAAAAACATTCAGTACTTC
CDR3aa: CSVAGTDKNIQYF
j_gene: TRBJ2-4
v_gene: TRBV29-1
d_gene: TRBD1
abundance: NA

CDR3nt: TGTGCCAGCAGCACCCGCGGGGGGGCCGGAGATACGCAGTATTTT
CDR3aa: CASSTRGGAGDTQYF
j_gene: TRBJ2-3
v_gene: TRBV7-2
d_gene: TRBD2
abundance: NA

CDR3nt: TGTGCCAGCAGCTTATCAGGAGGCTTCGGGGAGCTGTTTTTT
CDR3aa: CASSLSGGFGELFF
j_gene: TRBJ2-2
v_gene: TRBV7-3
d_gene: NA
abundance: few

CDR3nt: TGTGCCAGCTCACCATCTTTCGGGACCTACGAGCAGTACTTC
CDR3aa: CASSPSFGTYEQYF
j_gene: TRBJ2-7
v_gene: TRBV18
d_gene: NA
abundance: NA

CDR3nt: TGTGCCAGCAGCTTGGGGGGGTTGAACACTGAAGCTTTCTTT
CDR3aa: CASSLGGLNTEAFF
j_gene: TRBJ1-1
v_gene: TRBV7-9
d_gene: NA
abundance: NA

CDR3nt: TGTGCCTGGAGGAGCCGGGACCGCAGGAACACTGAAGCTTTCTTT
CDR3aa: CAWRSRDRRNTEAFF
j_gene: TRBJ1-1
v_gene: TRBV30
d_gene: NA
abundance: NA

CDR3nt: TGTGCCAGCAGCGTTACTAGCGGGAGGGGAGATACGCAGTATTTT
CDR3aa: CASSVTSGRGDTQYF
j_gene: TRBJ2-3
v_gene: TRBV9
d_gene: TRBD2
abundance: NA

CDR3nt: TGTGCCAGCAGTGAAAATCCAACAGGGGCCATTGGAAACACCATATATTTT
CDR3aa: CASSENPTGAIGNTIYF
j_gene: TRBJ1-3
v_gene: TRBV6-1
d_gene: TRBD1
abundance: NA

CDR3nt: TGTGCCAGCATCGTGTCCCAGCGGGGGTCCTACGAGCAGTACTTC
CDR3aa: CASIVSQRGSYEQYF
j_gene: TRBJ2-7
v_gene: TRBV6-4
d_gene: TRBD2
abundance: NA

CDR3nt: TGCGCCAGCAGCCAATTGTCTGGAAACACCATATATTTT
CDR3aa: CASSQLSGNTIYF
j_gene: TRBJ1-3
v_gene: TRBV5-1
d_gene: NA
abundance: NA

CDR3nt: TGTGCCTGGAGTGACCTAGCGGGGAGAGGTGGGAAACCGCGGGATACGCAGTATTTT
CDR3aa: CAWSDLAGRGGKPRDTQYF
j_gene: TRBJ2-3
v_gene: TRBV30
d_gene: TRBD2
abundance: NA

CDR3nt: TGTGCCAGCAGTTTGACGTATACTGAAGCTTTCTTT
CDR3aa: CASSLTYTEAFF
j_gene: TRBJ1-1
v_gene: TRBV28
d_gene: NA
abundance: once

CDR3nt: TGTGCCAGCAGGTCCCGGGACAGGGGGCCTGAGACCCAGTACTTC
CDR3aa: CASRSRDRGPETQYF
j_gene: TRBJ2-5
v_gene: TRBV7-9
d_gene: TRBD1
abundance: NA

CDR3nt: TGTGCCATCACCGGACCCTCCCGGGATGGCTACACCTTC
CDR3aa: CAITGPSRDGYTF
j_gene: TRBJ1-2
v_gene: TRBV10-3
d_gene: NA
abundance: NA

CDR3nt: TGTGCCAGCAGTCTGACAGGGTTAACCTACGAGCAGTACTTC
CDR3aa: CASSLTGLTYEQYF
j_gene: TRBJ2-7
v_gene: TRBV28
d_gene: TRBD1
abundance: NA